The clone carrying this T cell receptor beta chain was observed a handful of times. What it binds is unknown. This specimen comes from a study of cytomegalovirus exposure and HLA in healthy donors. Use of 60 Vbeta and 13 Jbeta primers characterized the PCR. The protocol was immunoSEQ multiplex PCR, while the TCRdb copy is restricted to in-frame clones and leaves out a portion. In the table there are around 140,000 clones, around four fifths of which are singletons. Study-wide points: Common viral pathogens were later found to be apparently linked to several of the most significant clusters.

The receptor comes from a man aged 35 to 55 in good health and CMV-seronegative. Input material: PBMCs.

Written as DNA, the CDR3 is TGTGCCAGCAGTGATCGCCCCTCCGGGACTAGCGGGAGGTACGAGCAGTACTTC. Encoded protein: CASSDRPSGTSGRYEQYF. The chain employs TRBV6-1 and TRBJ2-7; TRBD2 matches 15 bases. V shed 3 bases, J shed 4 bases, and the junction held 10 bases outside the gene matches. The CDR3 length is 18 residues. Germline lookup yields CDR1 MNHNS and CDR2 SASEGT.